Listed below are T cell receptor beta chains from one sample, sequenced in a study of shared clonotypes between healthy human individuals. Using immunoSEQ multiplex PCR, the repertoire was profiled, and TCRdb retains in-frame clones only, with some absent. There are around 1.9 million clones in the sample; 93% occur only once, and around 1.7% lies in the top ten. Sequencing was done on a sample of naive CD8+ T cells from PBMCs. Receptor source: a man between 18 and 35 years old in good health. Some clones in this sample may be carry-over from other donors' samples. Each CDR3 is given with its conserved first and last residue. A D gene is named only where the DNA matches it firmly. Rows give clone size only sometimes, using once, few, many, or a class for an expanded clone.

D gene	V gene	clone size	J gene	CDR3 protein	CDR3 DNA
-	TRBV29-1	-	TRBJ2-5	CSVEDSYGQYF	TGCAGCGTTGAAGATTCGTATGGCCAGTACTTC
TRBD1	TRBV29-1	-	TRBJ1-2	CSVGPPGQETYGYTF	TGCAGCGTGGGACCTCCGGGACAGGAGACCTATGGCTACACCTTC
TRBD1	TRBV7-9	-	TRBJ1-4	CASSGWDRTNEKLFF	TGTGCCAGCAGCGGGTGGGACAGGACAAATGAAAAACTGTTTTTT
-	TRBV19	few	TRBJ1-2	CASWADYPYGYTF	TGTGCCAGTTGGGCAGACTACCCCTATGGCTACACCTTC
-	TRBV28	-	TRBJ1-4	CASSLRGINEKLFF	TGTGCCAGCAGTTTGCGGGGGATAAATGAAAAACTGTTTTTT
-	TRBV7-3	-	TRBJ1-1	CASIAGVNTEAFF	TGTGCCAGCATCGCAGGCGTCAACACTGAAGCTTTCTTT
-	TRBV2	-	TRBJ2-3	CASSLGQRYTDTQYF	TGTGCCAGCAGTCTAGGACAGAGATACACAGATACGCAGTATTTT
-	TRBV7-6	-	TRBJ2-1	CASSLSRRDSERQFF	TGTGCCAGCAGCTTATCACGGCGAGATTCCGAAAGGCAGTTCTTC
-	TRBV27	few	TRBJ1-1	CASSLRGEAFF	TGTGCCAGCAGTTTGAGGGGAGAAGCTTTCTTT
-	TRBV10-3	-	TRBJ1-1	CAISERALPDMNTEAFF	TGTGCCATCAGTGAGCGGGCACTCCCAGATATGAACACTGAAGCTTTCTTT
TRBD1	TRBV18	-	TRBJ1-4	CASSPRQGAQKDEKLFF	TGTGCCAGCTCACCACGCCAGGGGGCGCAGAAGGATGAAAAACTGTTTTTT
TRBD1	TRBV2	-	TRBJ2-2	CASSEVGTENTGELFF	TGTGCCAGCAGTGAAGTGGGGACAGAGAACACCGGGGAGCTGTTTTTT
-	TRBV7-6	-	TRBJ1-4	CASSLVVRGWDEKLFF	TGTGCCAGCAGCCTAGTAGTAAGGGGCTGGGATGAAAAACTGTTTTTT
TRBD1	TRBV4-1	-	TRBJ2-3	CASSQDRGADTQYF	TGCGCCAGCAGCCAGGACAGGGGGGCAGATACGCAGTATTTT
TRBD1	TRBV27	-	TRBJ1-1	CASSPRTGSEAFF	TGTGCCAGCAGTCCCCGGACAGGGTCTGAAGCTTTCTTT
TRBD1	TRBV5-1	-	TRBJ1-2	CASSAVQGDNYGYTF	TGCGCCAGCAGCGCGGTACAGGGGGATAACTATGGCTACACCTTC
TRBD1	TRBV6-1	-	TRBJ2-7	CASSESVETGLYEQYF	TGTGCCAGCAGTGAATCAGTAGAGACAGGGCTCTACGAGCAGTACTTC
-	TRBV5-4	-	TRBJ1-1	CASSLTGNTEAFF	TGTGCCAGCAGCCTCACAGGGAACACTGAAGCTTTCTTT
-	TRBV7-9	-	TRBJ1-2	CASSATGLQYGYTF	TGTGCCAGCAGCGCCACAGGGTTACAATATGGCTACACCTTC
-	TRBV27	-	TRBJ1-2	CASRPSERNYGYTF	TGTGCCAGCAGACCCTCGGAACGGAACTATGGCTACACCTTC
TRBD1	TRBV27	once	TRBJ1-2	CASSLDRGIRYGYTF	TGTGCCAGCAGTTTGGACAGGGGGATTAGGTATGGCTACACCTTC
-	TRBV5-4	once	TRBJ2-1	CASSFGGPEQFF	TGTGCCAGCAGCTTCGGAGGCCCTGAGCAGTTCTTC
TRBD2	TRBV5-4	-	TRBJ2-7	CASSYGTSGYYEQYF	TGTGCCAGCAGCTACGGGACTAGCGGGTACTACGAGCAGTACTTC
-	TRBV4-1	-	TRBJ1-1	CASSQDGWGPTEAFF	TGCGCCAGCAGCCAAGACGGTTGGGGGCCAACTGAAGCTTTCTTT
-	TRBV15	-	TRBJ2-3	CATRGGSGTDTQYF	TGTGCCACCAGAGGGGGGAGCGGCACAGATACGCAGTATTTT
-	TRBV4-1	-	TRBJ1-5	CASSQVIRQGNRPQHF	TGCGCCAGCAGCCAAGTAATTAGGCAGGGCAATCGGCCCCAGCATTTT
-	TRBV5-1	-	TRBJ2-1	CASSLAPGYNEQFF	TGCGCCAGCAGCTTGGCCCCGGGTTACAATGAGCAGTTCTTC
-	TRBV7-3	-	TRBJ1-1	CASSLGGKNTEAFF	TGTGCCAGCAGCTTAGGGGGAAAGAACACTGAAGCTTTCTTT
-	TRBV19	-	TRBJ1-5	CASSVDSLYSNQPQHF	TGTGCCAGTAGTGTGGACAGCCTATATAGCAATCAGCCCCAGCATTTT
TRBD2	TRBV28	once	TRBJ2-1	CASSRGWGEGRYEQFF	TGTGCCAGCAGCCGAGGCTGGGGGGAGGGCCGCTATGAGCAGTTCTTC
TRBD2	TRBV6-1	-	TRBJ2-7	CASSEISGVGGLVEQYF	TGTGCCAGCAGTGAAATTTCAGGAGTGGGAGGGCTTGTTGAGCAGTACTTC
-	TRBV9	-	TRBJ1-4	CASSAGWALTTNEKLFF	TGTGCCAGCAGCGCCGGCTGGGCACTTACAACTAATGAAAAACTGTTTTTT
-	TRBV29-1	-	TRBJ2-1	CSALPLQGRYNEQFF	TGCAGCGCCCTACCCCTACAGGGACGTTACAATGAGCAGTTCTTC
-	TRBV25-1	-	TRBJ2-3	CAIKLGDTQYF	TGTGCCATCAAGTTGGGGGATACGCAGTATTTT
-	TRBV2	-	TRBJ1-4	CASSEWQRMDEKLFF	TGTGCCAGCAGTGAATGGCAGAGGATGGATGAAAAACTGTTTTTT
TRBD2	TRBV28	-	TRBJ2-2	CASSILAGGSTGELFF	TGTGCCAGCAGTATTCTAGCGGGAGGCTCCACCGGGGAGCTGTTTTTT
-	TRBV27	-	TRBJ1-2	CASSIAGETYGYTF	TGTGCCAGCAGTATTGCAGGGGAGACCTATGGCTACACCTTC
-	TRBV5-4	-	TRBJ2-7	CASSSGPKTYEQYF	TGTGCCAGCAGCTCGGGGCCAAAGACCTACGAGCAGTACTTC
TRBD1	TRBV7-9	-	TRBJ2-3	CASSSGGRDTQYF	TGTGCCAGCAGCTCAGGGGGCCGGGATACGCAGTATTTT
TRBD2	TRBV4-2	once	TRBJ2-7	CASSPRTSGIYEQYF	TGTGCCAGCAGCCCGCGGACTAGCGGGATTTACGAGCAGTACTTC
-	TRBV6-5	-	TRBJ2-7	CASSYLNEQYF	TGTGCCAGCAGTTACCTAAACGAGCAGTACTTC
-	TRBV6-5	-	TRBJ2-7	CASNPQGSSYEQYF	TGTGCCAGCAACCCTCAGGGGAGCTCCTACGAGCAGTACTTC
-	TRBV4-1	-	TRBJ1-3	CASSQEAYPSGNTIYF	TGCGCCAGCAGCCAAGAGGCCTACCCCTCTGGAAACACCATATATTTT
-	TRBV11-2	-	TRBJ2-2	CASTRSGVTGELFF	TGTGCCAGCACCCGGTCGGGGGTCACCGGGGAGCTGTTTTTT
-	TRBV27	-	TRBJ2-3	CASSIQGEADTQYF	TGTGCCAGCAGCATACAGGGAGAGGCAGATACGCAGTATTTT
-	TRBV7-9	-	TRBJ2-5	CASSPAGGPTQETQYF	TGTGCCAGCAGCCCCGCAGGTGGGCCCACTCAAGAGACCCAGTACTTC
TRBD2	TRBV27	-	TRBJ2-1	CASSLLPPGGSGNEQFF	TGTGCCAGCAGTTTACTCCCTCCTGGCGGGAGTGGTAATGAGCAGTTCTTC
-	TRBV5-1	-	TRBJ2-1	CASSPPNVRVVTEQFF	TGCGCCAGCAGCCCGCCGAACGTCCGGGTGGTTACTGAGCAGTTCTTC
-	TRBV4-1	-	TRBJ2-7	CASSQDYRSYEQYF	TGCGCCAGCAGCCAAGACTACAGATCCTACGAGCAGTACTTC
-	TRBV28	-	TRBJ1-1	CASSQPGGEAFF	TGTGCCAGCAGTCAACCCGGGGGAGAAGCTTTCTTT
-	TRBV27	-	TRBJ2-7	CASSPPGHHYEQYF	TGTGCCAGCAGTCCTCCGGGACATCACTACGAGCAGTACTTC
TRBD2	TRBV9	-	TRBJ2-3	CASSEVSSGRSDTQYF	TGTGCCAGCAGCGAGGTATCTAGCGGGAGGAGCGATACGCAGTATTTT
-	TRBV19	-	TRBJ1-1	CASSISRGNTEAFF	TGTGCCAGTAGCATCTCACGGGGCAACACTGAAGCTTTCTTT
-	TRBV2	-	TRBJ1-4	CASIIKLATNEKLFF	TGTGCCAGCATCATAAAATTGGCAACTAATGAAAAACTGTTTTTT
TRBD1	TRBV18	-	TRBJ2-3	CASSRLDRATDTQYF	TGTGCCAGCTCACGATTGGACAGGGCTACAGATACGCAGTATTTT